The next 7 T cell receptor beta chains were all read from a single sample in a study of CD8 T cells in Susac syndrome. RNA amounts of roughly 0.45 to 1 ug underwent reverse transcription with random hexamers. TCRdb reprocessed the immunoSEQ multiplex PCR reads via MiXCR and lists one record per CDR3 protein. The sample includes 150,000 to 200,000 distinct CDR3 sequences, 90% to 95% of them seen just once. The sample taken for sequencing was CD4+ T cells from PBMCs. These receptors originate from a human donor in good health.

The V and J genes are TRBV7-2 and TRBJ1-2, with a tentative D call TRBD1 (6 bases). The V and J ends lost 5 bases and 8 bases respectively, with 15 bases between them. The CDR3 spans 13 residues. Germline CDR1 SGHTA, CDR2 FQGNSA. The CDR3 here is CASSLSQGGGYTF. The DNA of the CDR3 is TGTGCCAGCAGCCTTTCCCAAGGGGGAGGCTACACCTTC.

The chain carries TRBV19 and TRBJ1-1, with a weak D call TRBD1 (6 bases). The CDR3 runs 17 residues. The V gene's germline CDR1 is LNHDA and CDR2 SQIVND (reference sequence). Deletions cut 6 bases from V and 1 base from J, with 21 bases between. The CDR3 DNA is TGTGCCAGTAGGTTTTCCAGGGGTCCCGGTCCGAACACTGAAGCTTTCTTT. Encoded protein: CASRFSRGPGPNTEAFF.

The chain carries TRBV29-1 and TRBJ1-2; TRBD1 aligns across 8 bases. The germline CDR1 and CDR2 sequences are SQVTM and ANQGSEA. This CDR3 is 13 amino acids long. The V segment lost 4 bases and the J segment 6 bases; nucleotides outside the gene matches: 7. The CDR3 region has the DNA TGCAGCGTTGCAGGGGGCAACTGGGATGGCTACACCTTC. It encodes CSVAGGNWDGYTF.

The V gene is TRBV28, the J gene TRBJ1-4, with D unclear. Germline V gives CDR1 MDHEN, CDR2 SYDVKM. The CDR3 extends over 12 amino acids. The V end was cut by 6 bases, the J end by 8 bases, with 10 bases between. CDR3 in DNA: TGTGCCAGCAGCCAGCTCAGGGAAAAACTGTTTTTT. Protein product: CASSQLREKLFF.

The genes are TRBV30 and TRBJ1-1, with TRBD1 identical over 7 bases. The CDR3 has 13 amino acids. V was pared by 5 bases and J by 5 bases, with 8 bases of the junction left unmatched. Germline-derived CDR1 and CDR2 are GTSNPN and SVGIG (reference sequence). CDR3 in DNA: TGTGCCTGGGGAAAAACAGGGGTTACTGAAGCTTTCTTT. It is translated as CAWGKTGVTEAFF. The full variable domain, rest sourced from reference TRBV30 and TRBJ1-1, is SQTIHQWPATLVQPVGSPLSLECTVEGTSNPNLYWYRQAAGRGLQLLFYSVGIGQISSEVPQNLSASRPQDRQFILSSKKLLLSDSGFYLCAWGKTGVTEAFFGQGTRLTVV.

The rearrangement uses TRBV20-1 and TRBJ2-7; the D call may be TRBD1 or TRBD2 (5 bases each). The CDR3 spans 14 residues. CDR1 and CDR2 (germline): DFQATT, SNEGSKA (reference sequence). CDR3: CSFPRAGSSYEQYF. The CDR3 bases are TGCAGCTTCCCGCGGGCAGGGAGCTCCTACGAGCAGTACTTC.

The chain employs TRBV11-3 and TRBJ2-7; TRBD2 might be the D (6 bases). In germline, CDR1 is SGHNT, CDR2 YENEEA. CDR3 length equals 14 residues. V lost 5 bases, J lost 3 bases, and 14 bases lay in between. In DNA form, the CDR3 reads TGTGCCAGCAGCCCTATGGCGGGGAGCTACGAGCAGTACTTC. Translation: CASSPMAGSYEQYF.